A selection of T cell receptor beta chains follows, all from one sample in a study of blood T cells in healthy people across ages. From the 5' RACE reads, TCRdb called clonotypes with MiXCR, one entry per CDR3 protein. The sample holds around 800,000 distinct CDR3 sequences, under 45% seen once. Source material: blood. The receptors originated from a man aged 60-69 years in good health. CDR3s include the opening cysteine and the closing phenylalanine or tryptophan. D genes are given only for firm matches. Part of the rows lack a size; the others show once, few, many or a class for expanded clones.

CDR3: CASSCSGGPGNEQFF
DNA: TGTGCCAGCAGCTGTAGCGGGGGGCCAGGGAATGAGCAGTTCTTC
V: TRBV11-2
size: once
J: TRBJ2-1
D: TRBD2

CDR3: CAGSLYMGSYNEQFF
DNA: TGTGCCGGCAGCTTATATATGGGGTCCTACAATGAGCAGTTCTTC
V: TRBV7-2
size: few
J: TRBJ2-1
D: NA

CDR3: CASRDSVYYEQYF
DNA: TGTGCCAGCAGGGACAGTGTTTACTACGAGCAGTACTTC
V: TRBV6-2/TRBV6-3
size: NA
J: TRBJ2-7
D: NA

CDR3: CASSSQGFSNQPQHF
DNA: TGTGCCAGCAGCTCCCAGGGTTTTAGCAATCAGCCCCAGCATTTT
V: TRBV6-2/TRBV6-3
size: NA
J: TRBJ1-5
D: NA

CDR3: CASSSGGATYNEQYF
DNA: TGTGCCAGCAGCTCCGGGGGGGCCACCTACAATGAGCAGTACTTC
V: TRBV7-2
size: NA
J: TRBJ2-5
D: TRBD2

CDR3: CSARSVSSYNEQFF
DNA: TGCAGTGCTAGAAGTGTGAGCTCCTACAATGAGCAGTTCTTC
V: TRBV20-1
size: NA
J: TRBJ2-1
D: NA

CDR3: CASRYGTGDNEQFF
DNA: TGTGCCAGCAGGTATGGGACAGGGGACAATGAGCAGTTCTTC
V: TRBV2
size: NA
J: TRBJ2-1
D: TRBD1

CDR3: CASREEMGSLKHQPQHF
DNA: TGTGCCAGCAGAGAGGAAATGGGGTCGTTAAAACATCAGCCCCAGCATTTT
V: TRBV6-2/TRBV6-3
size: many
J: TRBJ1-5
D: NA

CDR3: CASSRQEEETQYF
DNA: TGTGCCAGCAGCCGACAGGAAGAAGAGACCCAGTACTTC
V: TRBV6-2/TRBV6-3
size: once
J: TRBJ2-5
D: NA

CDR3: CASSWTVLSEQYF
DNA: TGTGCCAGCAGCTGGACAGTTTTGAGCGAGCAGTACTTC
V: TRBV6-2/TRBV6-3
size: few
J: TRBJ2-7
D: NA

CDR3: CASSPTFQETQYF
DNA: TGTGCCAGCTCACCAACGTTCCAAGAGACCCAGTACTTC
V: TRBV5-4
size: few
J: TRBJ2-5
D: NA

CDR3: CASSLEGRGIYNEQYF
DNA: TGCGCCAGCAGCTTGGAGGGCAGGGGTATTTACAATGAGCAGTACTTC
V: TRBV5-1
size: NA
J: TRBJ2-7
D: NA

CDR3: CASSPVKARPQETQYF
DNA: TGTGCCAGCAGTCCGGTCAAAGCGCGGCCCCAAGAGACCCAGTACTTC
V: TRBV12-3/TRBV12-4
size: few
J: TRBJ2-5
D: NA

CDR3: CASSVEGGGRIDEQYF
DNA: TGTGCCAGCAGCGTAGAAGGCGGGGGGCGAATCGACGAGCAGTACTTC
V: TRBV9
size: NA
J: TRBJ2-7
D: TRBD2

CDR3: CASRGWTGFSDTQYF
DNA: TGTGCCAGCAGGGGATGGACAGGGTTTTCAGATACGCAGTATTTT
V: TRBV12-3/TRBV12-4
size: NA
J: TRBJ2-3
D: TRBD1

CDR3: CASSALGGNQPQHF
DNA: TGTGCCAGCAGTGCGTTGGGGGGCAATCAGCCCCAGCATTTT
V: TRBV6-1
size: many
J: TRBJ1-5
D: NA

CDR3: CASSWAQAERGYTF
DNA: TGTGCCAGCAGTTGGGCGCAGGCCGAACGGGGCTACACCTTC
V: TRBV6-6
size: NA
J: TRBJ1-2
D: NA

CDR3: CASRVGRDYEQYF
DNA: TGTGCCAGCAGGGTGGGCAGGGATTACGAGCAGTACTTC
V: TRBV2
size: NA
J: TRBJ2-7
D: NA

CDR3: CASTGTGNYEQYF
DNA: TGTGCCAGTACCGGGACAGGCAACTACGAGCAGTACTTC
V: TRBV28
size: few
J: TRBJ2-7
D: TRBD1

CDR3: CASSFRGEGSPLHF
DNA: TGTGCCAGCAGCTTCAGGGGAGAGGGTTCACCCCTCCACTTT
V: TRBV5-4
size: few
J: TRBJ1-6
D: NA

CDR3: CASSYLGELSYEQYF
DNA: TGTGCCAGCAGTTACCTTGGGGAACTCTCCTACGAGCAGTACTTC
V: TRBV6-2/TRBV6-3
size: NA
J: TRBJ2-7
D: NA

CDR3: CAGSSSSQNNEQFF
DNA: TGTGCCGGTAGCTCGAGTAGCCAGAACAATGAGCAGTTCTTC
V: TRBV19
size: NA
J: TRBJ2-1
D: NA

CDR3: CASSLVMAEPWTGELFF
DNA: TGTGCCAGCAGCTTAGTAATGGCAGAGCCCTGGACCGGGGAGCTGTTTTTT
V: TRBV11-2
size: once
J: TRBJ2-2
D: NA

CDR3: CSASQRGSSYNEQFF
DNA: TGCAGTGCTAGCCAGCGGGGGAGCTCCTACAATGAGCAGTTCTTC
V: TRBV20-1
size: few
J: TRBJ2-1
D: TRBD2

CDR3: CASSRDSFGNQPQHF
DNA: TGTGCCAGCAGCAGGGACAGTTTCGGCAATCAGCCCCAGCATTTT
V: TRBV9
size: few
J: TRBJ1-5
D: TRBD1

CDR3: CASSQEQGPRNGYTF
DNA: TGCGCCAGCAGCCAAGAACAGGGGCCAAGGAATGGCTACACCTTC
V: TRBV4-1
size: few
J: TRBJ1-2
D: TRBD1

CDR3: CSATRPGRSPEQYF
DNA: TGCAGTGCTACGCGACCCGGACGGTCTCCCGAGCAGTACTTC
V: TRBV20-1
size: NA
J: TRBJ2-7
D: NA

CDR3: CASSYSNGVEQFF
DNA: TGTGCCAGCAGTTACTCTAACGGTGTGGAGCAGTTCTTC
V: TRBV6-5
size: NA
J: TRBJ2-1
D: NA

CDR3: CASSPPENIQYF
DNA: TGTGCCAGCAGTCCCCCGGAAAACATTCAGTACTTC
V: TRBV6-6
size: NA
J: TRBJ2-4
D: NA

CDR3: CATSERQGAGTEAFF
DNA: TGTGCCACCAGTGAACGTCAGGGGGCGGGCACTGAAGCTTTCTTT
V: TRBV24-1
size: NA
J: TRBJ1-1
D: TRBD1

CDR3: CASCPAGTPYNEQYF
DNA: TGTGCCAGCTGCCCGGCCGGGACACCCTACAATGAGCAGTACTTC
V: TRBV3-1
size: NA
J: TRBJ2-7
D: NA

CDR3: CASSPGQGASANEKLFF
DNA: TGTGCCAGCAGCCCTGGACAGGGGGCGTCAGCTAATGAAAAACTGTTTTTT
V: TRBV7-9
size: NA
J: TRBJ1-4
D: TRBD1

CDR3: CSVGPAYQNEQFF
DNA: TGCAGCGTGGGGCCAGCGTACCAAAATGAGCAGTTCTTC
V: TRBV29-1
size: few
J: TRBJ2-1
D: NA

CDR3: CASSEARPYYEQYF
DNA: TGTGCCAGCAGTGAGGCCCGCCCTTACTACGAGCAGTACTTC
V: TRBV6-1
size: NA
J: TRBJ2-7
D: NA

CDR3: CASTALPGDTEAFF
DNA: TGCGCCAGCACCGCTCTGCCCGGCGACACTGAAGCTTTCTTT
V: TRBV5-1
size: NA
J: TRBJ1-1
D: NA

CDR3: CASSSLGVGSSYEQYF
DNA: TGTGCCAGCAGTTCCCTCGGCGTAGGTAGCTCCTACGAGCAGTACTTC
V: TRBV28
size: NA
J: TRBJ2-7
D: NA

CDR3: CSARRGEAEAFF
DNA: TGCAGTGCTCGAAGGGGCGAGGCTGAAGCTTTCTTT
V: TRBV20-1
size: NA
J: TRBJ1-1
D: NA

CDR3: CASSQDMAGHYTF
DNA: TGTGCCAGCAGCCAAGATATGGCGGGACACTACACCTTC
V: TRBV4-2
size: NA
J: TRBJ1-2
D: NA

CDR3: CASGAGFQIETQYF
DNA: TGCGCCAGCGGGGCGGGGTTCCAGATAGAGACCCAGTACTTC
V: TRBV5-1
size: NA
J: TRBJ2-5
D: NA

CDR3: CASRDTGTANYGYTF
DNA: TGTGCCAGCAGGGACACAGGGACTGCTAACTATGGCTACACCTTC
V: TRBV3-1
size: few
J: TRBJ1-2
D: NA

CDR3: CASVRASDTF
DNA: TGTGCCAGCGTAAGGGCCAGCGACACCTTC
V: TRBV6-2/TRBV6-3
size: NA
J: TRBJ1-2
D: NA

CDR3: CASSQVETELWGYTF
DNA: TGCGCCAGCAGCCAAGTTGAGACAGAGTTATGGGGCTACACCTTC
V: TRBV4-1
size: few
J: TRBJ1-2
D: NA

CDR3: CASSHSIRATNEKLFF
DNA: TGTGCCAGCAGTCACTCAATCAGGGCTACAAATGAAAAACTGTTTTTT
V: TRBV25-1
size: many
J: TRBJ1-4
D: NA

CDR3: CASRGGQGLLTEAFF
DNA: TGTGCCAGCCGTGGGGGCCAGGGCCTACTTACTGAAGCTTTCTTT
V: TRBV12-3/TRBV12-4
size: NA
J: TRBJ1-1
D: NA

CDR3: CAISEAYGGSGGPIYNEQYF
DNA: TGTGCCATCAGTGAGGCCTATGGGGGTAGCGGGGGGCCGATATACAATGAGCAGTACTTC
V: TRBV10-3
size: once
J: TRBJ2-4
D: TRBD2

CDR3: CAWSRGQGREYF
DNA: TGTGCCTGGAGTCGCGGACAGGGGAGGGAGTACTTC
V: TRBV30
size: once
J: TRBJ2-5
D: TRBD1

CDR3: CASSSAWGGNQPQHF
DNA: TGTGCCAGCAGCTCAGCGTGGGGGGGCAATCAGCCCCAGCATTTT
V: TRBV7-9
size: once
J: TRBJ1-5
D: NA

CDR3: CASSIALRTDTQYF
DNA: TGTGCCAGTAGTATAGCTCTCCGCACAGATACGCAGTATTTT
V: TRBV19
size: NA
J: TRBJ2-3
D: NA

CDR3: CASSDVHNEQFF
DNA: TGTGCCAGTAGCGACGTTCACAATGAGCAGTTCTTC
V: TRBV7-2
size: few
J: TRBJ2-1
D: NA

CDR3: CSAQTGSNQPQHF
DNA: TGCAGCGCCCAGACAGGGAGCAATCAGCCCCAGCATTTT
V: TRBV29-1
size: few
J: TRBJ1-5
D: TRBD1

CDR3: CASSPPAGTRSTGELFF
DNA: TGTGCCAGCAGCCCTCCAGCGGGGACCCGATCTACCGGGGAGCTGTTTTTT
V: TRBV9
size: NA
J: TRBJ2-2
D: TRBD2

CDR3: CASPAASPFLGYEQYF
DNA: TGCGCCAGCCCGGCGGCCAGTCCCTTCCTTGGCTACGAGCAGTACTTC
V: TRBV4-1
size: NA
J: TRBJ2-7
D: NA

CDR3: CSANSWRAAQETQYF
DNA: TGCAGTGCTAACTCCTGGCGGGCGGCTCAAGAGACCCAGTACTTC
V: TRBV20-1
size: NA
J: TRBJ2-5
D: NA

CDR3: CASIDTAPTNSPLHF
DNA: TGTGCCAGCATCGATACCGCCCCAACAAATTCACCCCTCCACTTT
V: TRBV21-1
size: NA
J: TRBJ1-6
D: NA

CDR3: CSAQRTSGYTDTQYF
DNA: TGCAGTGCTCAAAGGACTAGCGGTTACACAGATACGCAGTATTTT
V: TRBV20-1
size: NA
J: TRBJ2-3
D: TRBD2

CDR3: CASSQVGSGPDTQYF
DNA: TGTGCCAGCAGCCAAGTCGGCAGCGGTCCAGATACGCAGTATTTT
V: TRBV3-1
size: NA
J: TRBJ2-3
D: NA

CDR3: CAIPFPAGGQETQYF
DNA: TGTGCCATCCCTTTTCCTGCAGGGGGGCAAGAGACCCAGTACTTC
V: TRBV24-1
size: few
J: TRBJ2-5
D: NA

CDR3: CASSHPGNEQFF
DNA: TGTGCCAGCAGCCACCCAGGGAATGAGCAGTTCTTC
V: TRBV6-6
size: NA
J: TRBJ2-1
D: NA

CDR3: CSAWNNEKLFF
DNA: TGCAGTGCTTGGAATAATGAAAAACTGTTTTTT
V: TRBV20-1
size: few
J: TRBJ1-4
D: NA

CDR3: CASSDHRVGQPQHF
DNA: TGTGCCAGCAGCGACCACAGGGTAGGGCAGCCCCAGCATTTT
V: TRBV7-9
size: few
J: TRBJ1-5
D: NA